This TCR beta chain was sequenced for a study of regulatory T cells in long-lasting Graves disease. The CDR3 is made up of 14 amino acids. V was clipped by 3 bases and J by 3 bases, with 12 bases between them. Germline assignment: CDR1 SQVTM and CDR2 ANQGSEA. According to the study, TCR beta libraries were built with iRepertoire HTBI primers and CDR3-region Arm-PCR. TCRdb used MiXCR to reprocess the multiplex PCR reads, holding one entry per CDR3 protein. The sample has roughly 410,000 distinct CDR3 sequences, 15% seen once. This clonotype has ten or more counts. Time point indicated: newly diagnosed GD, antithyroid drugs for less than 3 months. From RNA extracted from PBMCs, the TCR library was made. The sample was also reused in another study, on T cells in Graves' hyperthyroidism and ophthalmopathy.

V is TRBV29-1 and J is TRBJ1-3; D is unclear. The material sequenced was peripheral blood mononuclear cells (PBMCs), taken at new diagnosis, from a patient treated with antithyroid drugs. The source of this sequence is a woman in her 40s with Graves disease. CDR3 bases: TGCAGCGTTGATTGGAATGGTGATGGAAACACCATATATTTT. It codes for CSVDWNGDGNTIYF.